This record covers a single TCR beta chain. This clonotype was recorded many times. Its antigen is unknown. Base qualities were left out, and no much larger clone turns up one base away. The source of the sample is a study of T cells in Graves' hyperthyroidism and ophthalmopathy (dated by TCRdb to about 2019). Regarding the complete study: Peripheral blood was sampled at the time of initial diagnosis, prior to any treatment. To identify distinguishing TCR V-J signatures, a discovery cohort of roughly 100 patients was used, comprising 40 to 45 with Graves' ophthalmopathy and around 60 with stable Graves' hyperthyroidism. The paper reports TCR Vbeta CDR3 sequencing of 135 peripheral blood samples: around 45 ophthalmopathy, approximately 74 hyperthyroidism and 17 progressor patients. After blood sampling, hyperthyroidism patients were treated with methimazole at a starting dose of 30 mg daily, and ophthalmopathy patients were treated with high-dose intravenous methylprednisolone. Prospective prediction of ophthalmopathy was tested in an independent validation cohort consisting of 18 to 20 hyperthyroidism patients and around 16 patients who later progressed to ophthalmopathy. The 100 discovery patients were randomly divided into training and test sets at a 7:3 ratio. Thyroid tissue and blood T-cell repertoires from more than 5 Graves' hyperthyroidism patients were also compared in the study. General findings and caveats noted by the study authors: A 13 V-J signature model separated ophthalmopathy from stable hyperthyroidism, with 87.88% sensitivity and about 81% specificity in cross-validation and 80%/75% in testing. No statistical method was used to set the sample size in advance, and investigators knew the group allocation. Blood samples also contained most of the expanded thyroid clonotypes (frequency above 0.001), which suggests that blood repertoires may reflect thyroid immune responses. In validation, the model predicted progression to ophthalmopathy a median of approximately 6.6 months before onset, with roughly 71% sensitivity and more than 72% specificity.

For CDR1 and CDR2, the germline V gene lists SGHAT and FQNNGV. The CDR3 covers 14 residues, taking in both the cysteine and the phenylalanine. The only DNA kept is the CDR3, 42 bases in frame from the first base. The germline ends are 14 bases apart after V is trimmed by 4 bases and J by 5 bases. A patient counted as having stable Graves' hyperthyroidism if no progression to ophthalmopathy occurred over 18 months of follow-up. The hyperthyroidism patients were between 18 and 65 years old and newly diagnosed, with a disease duration of less than 2 months. Exclusion was applied to patients with uncontrolled infections, other autoimmune diseases, pregnancy or lactation. Clinical symptoms, serum thyroxine and TRAb, thyroid ultrasound, and orbital computed tomography formed the basis for the diagnoses. PBMCs were separated from roughly 10 ml of fresh peripheral blood using Ficoll-Paque density gradient centrifugation. Trizol reagent was used to extract total RNA, and RNA quality was then checked on an Agilent 2100 Bioanalyzer.

Amplification of TCR beta CDR3 regions was carried out from RNA transcripts. For the first round of RT-PCR on the TCR CDR3, the HTBI primer set was used together with the Qiagen OneStep RT-PCR kit. Libraries were constructed in a second round of multiplex PCR, after which size selection and purification were performed. Libraries were sequenced paired-end with 100 bp reads on an Illumina HiSeq2000. Regarding the original processing steps: SOAPnuke was used to process the raw data, removing reads that contained adapters or uncalled bases, had a mean Phred below 15, or lacked an exact match to the constant primer or identifier. COPE v1.2.5 was used to merge high-quality paired reads, and clonotypes were defined as unique nucleotide sequences. MiTCR v1.1 was used to align the clonotypes against IMGT TRBV, TRBD and TRBJ reference segments. Only V-J combinations with frequency above 0.0001, covering approximately 99% of repertoires, were analysed. A TCS score was defined as the ratio of F50 (clonal expansion) to E x V (chaos), with BLOSUM62-based TCRdist applied between CDR3 peptides within each V-J. Welch's t-statistics and random forest reduced around 510 V-J features to about 12, which were used in a naive Bayes classifier (R e1071). Thyroid-blood repertoire similarity was quantified with the Morisita-Horn index. TCRdb reprocessed the public reads (quality trimming at Q25 with fastp, clone calling with MiXCR) and kept in-frame beta chains. Each CDR3 protein appears once, grouped with its most common genes and DNA. It is TCRdb's table, rather than the study itself, that gives the V and J calls and clone size. In all, the sample holds 700,000 to 950,000 distinct CDR3 sequences, and roughly a third of those were seen once. The ten most abundant clones make up around 30% of the sample.

The TCR was taken from a woman in her 40s with Graves' hyperthyroidism. Specimen: blood. The rearranged chain carries TRBV11-2 and TRBJ2-5; no D gene can be assigned with confidence. The DNA is TGTGCCAGCAGCTCCCCCCTGACGATGGAGACCCAGTACTTC. The encoded protein is CASSSPLTMETQYF.